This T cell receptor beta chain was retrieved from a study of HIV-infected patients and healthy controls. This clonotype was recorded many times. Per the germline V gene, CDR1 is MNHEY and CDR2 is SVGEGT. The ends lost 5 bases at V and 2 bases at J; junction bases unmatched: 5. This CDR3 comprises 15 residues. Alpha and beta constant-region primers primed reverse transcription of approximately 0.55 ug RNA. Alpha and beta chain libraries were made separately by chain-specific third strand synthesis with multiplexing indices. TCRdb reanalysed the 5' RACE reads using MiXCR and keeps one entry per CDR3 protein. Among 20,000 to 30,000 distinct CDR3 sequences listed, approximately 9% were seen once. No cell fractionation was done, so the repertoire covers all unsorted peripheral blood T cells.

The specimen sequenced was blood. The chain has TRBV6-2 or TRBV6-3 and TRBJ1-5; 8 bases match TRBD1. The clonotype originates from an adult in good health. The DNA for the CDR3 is TGTGCCAGCAGTCCCGGACAGGGTGGCAATCAGCCCCAGCATTTT. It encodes CASSPGQGGNQPQHF.